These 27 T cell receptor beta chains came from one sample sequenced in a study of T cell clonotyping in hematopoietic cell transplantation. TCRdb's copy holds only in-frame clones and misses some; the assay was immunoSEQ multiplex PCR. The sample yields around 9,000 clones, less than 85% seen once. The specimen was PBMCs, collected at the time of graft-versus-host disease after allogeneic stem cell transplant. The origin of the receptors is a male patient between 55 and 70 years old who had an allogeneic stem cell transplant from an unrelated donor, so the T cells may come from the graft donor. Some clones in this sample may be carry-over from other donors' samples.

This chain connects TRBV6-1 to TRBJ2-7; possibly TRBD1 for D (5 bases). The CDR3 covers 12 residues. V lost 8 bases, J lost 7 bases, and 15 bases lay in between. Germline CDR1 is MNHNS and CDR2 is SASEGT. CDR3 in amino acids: CASGHNLGEQYF. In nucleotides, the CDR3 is TGTGCCAGCGGACATAACTTGGGGGAGCAGTACTTC.

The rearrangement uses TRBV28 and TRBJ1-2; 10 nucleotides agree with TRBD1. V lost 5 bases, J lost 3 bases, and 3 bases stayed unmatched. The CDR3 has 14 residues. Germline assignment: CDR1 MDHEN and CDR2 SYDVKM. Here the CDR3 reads CASSVTGGYYGYTF. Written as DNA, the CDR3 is TGTGCCAGCAGTGTGACAGGGGGCTACTATGGCTACACCTTC.

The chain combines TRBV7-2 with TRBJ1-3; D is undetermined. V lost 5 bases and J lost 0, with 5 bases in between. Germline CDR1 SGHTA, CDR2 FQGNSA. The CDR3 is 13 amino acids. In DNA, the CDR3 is TGTGCCAGCAGCCTTGTCTCTGGAAACACCATATATTTT. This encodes CASSLVSGNTIYF.

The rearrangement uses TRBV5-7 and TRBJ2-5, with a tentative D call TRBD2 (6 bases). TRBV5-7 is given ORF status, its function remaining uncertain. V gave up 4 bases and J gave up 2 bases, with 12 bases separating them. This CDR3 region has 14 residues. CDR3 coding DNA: TGTGCCAGCAGCCCGAACGGGGGTCAAGAGACCCAGTACTTC. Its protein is CASSPNGGQETQYF.

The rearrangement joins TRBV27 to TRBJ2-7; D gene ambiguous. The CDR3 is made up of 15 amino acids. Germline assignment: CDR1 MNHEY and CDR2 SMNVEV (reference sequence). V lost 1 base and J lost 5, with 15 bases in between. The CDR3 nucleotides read TGTGCCAGCAGTTTATGGTCTAGTCCGCTAAACGAGCAGTACTTC. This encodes CASSLWSSPLNEQYF.

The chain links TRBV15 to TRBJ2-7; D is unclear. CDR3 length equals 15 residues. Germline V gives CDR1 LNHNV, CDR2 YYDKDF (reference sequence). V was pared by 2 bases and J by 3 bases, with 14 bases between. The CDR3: CATSRKRQPDYEQYF. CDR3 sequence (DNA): TGTGCCACCAGCAGAAAGCGTCAACCGGACTACGAGCAGTACTTC.

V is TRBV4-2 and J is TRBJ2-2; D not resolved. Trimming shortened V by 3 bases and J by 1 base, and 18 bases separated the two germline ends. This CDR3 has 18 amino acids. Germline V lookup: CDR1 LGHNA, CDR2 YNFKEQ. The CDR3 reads CASSHLGGLVKNTGELFF. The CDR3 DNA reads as TGTGCCAGCAGCCACCTCGGCGGCCTAGTGAAGAACACCGGGGAGCTGTTTTTT.

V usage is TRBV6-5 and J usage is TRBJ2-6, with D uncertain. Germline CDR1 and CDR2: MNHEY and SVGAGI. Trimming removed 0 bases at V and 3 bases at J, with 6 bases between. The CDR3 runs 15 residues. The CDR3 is CASSYSSNGANVLTF. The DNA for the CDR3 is TGTGCCAGCAGTTACTCGTCAAATGGGGCCAACGTCCTGACTTTC.

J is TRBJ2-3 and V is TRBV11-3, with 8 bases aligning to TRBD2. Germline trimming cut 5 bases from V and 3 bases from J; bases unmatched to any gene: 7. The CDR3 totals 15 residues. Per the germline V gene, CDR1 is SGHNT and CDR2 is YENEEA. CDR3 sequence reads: CASSVNGGGTDTQYF. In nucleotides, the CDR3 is TGTGCCAGCAGCGTAAACGGCGGGGGGACAGATACGCAGTATTTT.

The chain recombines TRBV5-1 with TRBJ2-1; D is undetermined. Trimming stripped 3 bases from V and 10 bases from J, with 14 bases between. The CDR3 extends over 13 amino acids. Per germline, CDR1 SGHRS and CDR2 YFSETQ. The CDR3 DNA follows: TGCGCCAGCAGCTACAGACCGCAGCAGGAGCAGTTCTTC. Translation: CASSYRPQQEQFF.

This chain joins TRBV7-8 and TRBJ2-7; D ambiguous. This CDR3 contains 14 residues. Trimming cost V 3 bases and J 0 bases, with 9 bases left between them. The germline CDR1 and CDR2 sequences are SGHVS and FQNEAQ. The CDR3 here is CASSFGVISYEQYF. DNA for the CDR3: TGTGCCAGCAGCTTTGGGGTGATCTCCTACGAGCAGTACTTC.

The CDR3 DNA reads as TGTGCCAGCAGCTCCCTTCCCGGGACCGCCTACGAGCAGTACTTC. Amino acids: CASSSLPGTAYEQYF. This rearrangement joins TRBV7-6 to TRBJ2-7; D might be TRBD1 or TRBD2, each matching 5 bases. Germline V gene lookup returns CDR1 SGHVS and CDR2 FNYEAQ. The CDR3 extends over 15 amino acids. V was trimmed by 4 bases and J by 2 bases, leaving 15 bases between them. The full variable domain, rest sourced from reference TRBV7-6 and TRBJ2-7, is GAGVSQSPRYKVTKRGQDVALRCDPISGHVSLYWYRQALGQGPEFLTYFNYEAQQDKSGLPNDRFSAERPEGSISTLTIQRTEQRDSAMYRCASSSLPGTAYEQYFGPGTRLTVT.

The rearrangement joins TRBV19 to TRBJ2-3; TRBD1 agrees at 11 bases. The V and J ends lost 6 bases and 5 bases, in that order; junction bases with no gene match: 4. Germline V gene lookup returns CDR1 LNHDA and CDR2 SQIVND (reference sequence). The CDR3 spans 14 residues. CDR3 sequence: CASRPGQGGDTQYF. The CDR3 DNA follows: TGTGCCAGTAGACCGGGACAGGGGGGAGATACGCAGTATTTT.

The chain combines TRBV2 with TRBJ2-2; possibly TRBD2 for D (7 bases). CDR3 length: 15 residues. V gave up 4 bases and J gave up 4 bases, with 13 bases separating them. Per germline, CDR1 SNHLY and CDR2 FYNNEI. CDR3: CASSVMGGLTGELFF. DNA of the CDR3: TGTGCCAGCAGTGTAATGGGGGGGCTCACCGGGGAGCTGTTTTTT.

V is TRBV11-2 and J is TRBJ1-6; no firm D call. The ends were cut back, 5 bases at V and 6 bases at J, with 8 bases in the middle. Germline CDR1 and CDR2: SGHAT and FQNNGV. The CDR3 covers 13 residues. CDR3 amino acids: CASSPGRNSPLHF. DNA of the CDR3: TGTGCCAGCAGCCCCGGACGTAATTCACCCCTCCACTTT.

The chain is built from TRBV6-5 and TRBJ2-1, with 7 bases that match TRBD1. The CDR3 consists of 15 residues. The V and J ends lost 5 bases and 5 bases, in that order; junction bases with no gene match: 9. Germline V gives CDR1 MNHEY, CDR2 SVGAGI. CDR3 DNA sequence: TGTGCCAGCAGTCAAGGGACAGTGTCACACAATGAGCAGTTCTTC. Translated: CASSQGTVSHNEQFF.

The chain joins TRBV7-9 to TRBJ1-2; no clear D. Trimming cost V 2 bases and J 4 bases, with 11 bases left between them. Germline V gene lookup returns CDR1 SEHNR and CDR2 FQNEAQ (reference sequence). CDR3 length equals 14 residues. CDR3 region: CASSLQTGPYGYTF. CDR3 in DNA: TGTGCCAGCAGCTTACAAACGGGCCCCTATGGCTACACCTTC. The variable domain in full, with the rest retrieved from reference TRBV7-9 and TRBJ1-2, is DTGVSQNPRHKITKRGQNVTFRCDPISEHNRLYWYRQTLGQGPEFLTYFQNEAQLEKSRLLSDRFSAERPKGSFSTLEIQRTEQGDSAMYLCASSLQTGPYGYTFGSGTRLTVV.

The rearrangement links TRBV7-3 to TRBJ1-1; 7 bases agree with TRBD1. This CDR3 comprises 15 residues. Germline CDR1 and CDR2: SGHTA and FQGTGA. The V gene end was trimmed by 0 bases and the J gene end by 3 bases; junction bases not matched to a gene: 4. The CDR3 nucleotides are TGTGCCAGCAGCTTAACAGGGGGCAGGGACACTGAAGCTTTCTTT. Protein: CASSLTGGRDTEAFF. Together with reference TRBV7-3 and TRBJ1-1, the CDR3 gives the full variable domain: GAGVSQTPSNKVTEKGKYVELRCDPISGHTALYWYRQSLGQGPEFLIYFQGTGAADDSGLPNDRFFAVRPEGSVSTLKIQRTERGDSAVYLCASSLTGGRDTEAFFGQGTRLTVV.

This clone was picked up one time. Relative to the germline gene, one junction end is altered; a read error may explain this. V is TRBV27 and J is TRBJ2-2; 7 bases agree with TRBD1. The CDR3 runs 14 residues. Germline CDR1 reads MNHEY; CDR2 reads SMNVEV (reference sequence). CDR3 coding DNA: TGCGCCAGCAGTCTCGACAGGGTGGCCGGGGAGCTGTTTTTT. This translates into CASSLDRVAGELFF.

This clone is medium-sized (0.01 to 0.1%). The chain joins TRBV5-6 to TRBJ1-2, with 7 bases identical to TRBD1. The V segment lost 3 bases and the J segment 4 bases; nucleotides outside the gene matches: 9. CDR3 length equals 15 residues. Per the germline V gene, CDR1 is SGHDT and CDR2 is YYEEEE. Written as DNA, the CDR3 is TGTGCCAGCAGCTCCAACCGACAGGGCGTCTATGGCTACACCTTC. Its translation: CASSSNRQGVYGYTF.

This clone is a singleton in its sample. CDR3 DNA sequence: TGTGCCAGCACCCCTGTTATAGCGGGGGTAGGTGAGCAGTTCTTC. Encoded protein: CASTPVIAGVGEQFF. The rearrangement links TRBV6-6 to TRBJ2-1, with 9 bases that match TRBD2. CDR1 MNHNY and CDR2 SVGAGI come from the germline V gene (reference sequence). With 7 bases clipped from V and 9 bases from J, the junction kept 13 bases outside the gene matches. The CDR3 consists of 15 residues.

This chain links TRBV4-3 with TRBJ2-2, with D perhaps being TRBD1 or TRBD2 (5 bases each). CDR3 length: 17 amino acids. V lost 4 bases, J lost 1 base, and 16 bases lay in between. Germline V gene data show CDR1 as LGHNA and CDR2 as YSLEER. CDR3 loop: CASSRKTAGRNTGELFF. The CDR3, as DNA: TGCGCCAGCAGCCGGAAGACGGCAGGGAGGAACACCGGGGAGCTGTTTTTT.

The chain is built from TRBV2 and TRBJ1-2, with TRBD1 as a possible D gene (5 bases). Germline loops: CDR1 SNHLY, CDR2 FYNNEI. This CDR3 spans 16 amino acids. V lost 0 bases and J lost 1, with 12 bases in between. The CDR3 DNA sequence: TGTGCCAGCAGTGAAGCCGGGGCCGACATTAACTATGGCTACACCTTC. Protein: CASSEAGADINYGYTF.

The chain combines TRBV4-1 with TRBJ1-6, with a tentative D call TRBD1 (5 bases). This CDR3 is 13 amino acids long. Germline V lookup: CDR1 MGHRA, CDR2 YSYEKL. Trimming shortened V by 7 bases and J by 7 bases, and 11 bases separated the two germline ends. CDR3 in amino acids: CASTTDSNSPLHF. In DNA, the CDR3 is TGCGCCAGCACCACAGACAGCAATTCACCCCTCCACTTT.

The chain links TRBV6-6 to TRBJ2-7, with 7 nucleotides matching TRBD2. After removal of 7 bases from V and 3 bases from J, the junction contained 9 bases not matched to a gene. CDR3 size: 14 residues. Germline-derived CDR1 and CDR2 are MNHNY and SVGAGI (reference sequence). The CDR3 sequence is CASNPGGSIYEQYF. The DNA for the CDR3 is TGTGCCAGCAACCCCGGGGGGTCTATCTACGAGCAGTACTTC.

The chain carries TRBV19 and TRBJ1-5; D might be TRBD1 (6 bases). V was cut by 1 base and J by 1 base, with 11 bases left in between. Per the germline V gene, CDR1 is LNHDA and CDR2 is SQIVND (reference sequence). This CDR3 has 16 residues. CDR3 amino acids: CASSIVGTQSNQPQHF. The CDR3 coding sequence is TGTGCCAGTAGTATAGTCGGGACACAGAGCAATCAGCCCCAGCATTTT.

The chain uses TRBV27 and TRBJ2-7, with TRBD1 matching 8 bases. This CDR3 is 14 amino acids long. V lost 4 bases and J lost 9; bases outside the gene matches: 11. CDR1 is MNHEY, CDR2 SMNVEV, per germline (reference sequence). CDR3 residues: CASSSIQGAVWQYF. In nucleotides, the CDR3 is TGTGCCAGCAGTTCCATTCAGGGGGCAGTTTGGCAGTACTTC.